The 15 T cell receptor beta chains below come from one sample, sequenced in a study of molecular identifiers for immune sequencing clone quantification. TCRdb reanalysed the PCR reads using MiXCR and keeps one entry per CDR3 protein. The sample carries about 300,000 distinct CDR3 sequences, about a fifth recorded once. Sequencing input: naive CD8+ T cells from blood, with Jurkat cell RNA spiked in. Subset given: FACS-sorted CD8+CD4-CCR7+CD45RA+ naive T cells. All receptors come from a human donor in good health. Some libraries in this study had Jurkat cell RNA spiked in.

V is TRBV12-3 or TRBV12-4 and J is TRBJ2-1; 10 nucleotides align to TRBD2. V trimming: 6 bases; J trimming: 0 bases; junction bases outside the gene matches: 5. There are 16 residues in the CDR3. CDR3 nucleotide sequence: TGTGCCAGCAGGGCTAGCGGGGGCAGCTCCTACAATGAGCAGTTCTTC. This sequence encodes CASRASGGSSYNEQFF.

Concerning this clonotype: This could be a read error, since a much larger clone is one nucleotide away. The CDR3 end shows no conserved phenylalanine or tryptophan, and so a read error is likely. The chain has TRBV13 and TRBJ1-2; 9 bases are shared with TRBD1. The CDR3 spans 16 residues. Germline assignment: CDR1 PRHDT and CDR2 FYEKMQ (reference sequence). The V and J ends lost 2 bases and 1 base, in that order; junction bases with no gene match: 5. CDR3 nucleotides: TGTGCCAGCAGCTTAATCCGGACAGGGGATAACTATGGCTACACCTCC. This encodes CASSLIRTGDNYGYTS.

This clonotype was detected only a few times. This chain uses TRBV7-9 with TRBJ1-1; the match to TRBD1 covers 8 bases. In germline, CDR1 is SEHNR, CDR2 FQNEAQ (reference sequence). CDR3 length equals 16 residues. After removal of 4 bases from V and 4 bases from J, the junction contained 11 bases not matched to a gene. CDR3 in DNA: TGTGCCAGCAGCTCAGATTACAGGGGGAGAGGCACTGAAGCTTTCTTT. As protein: CASSSDYRGRGTEAFF.

This clonotype was seen a few times. The V and J genes are TRBV4-3 and TRBJ1-2; D may be TRBD1 (5 bases). Germline V gives CDR1 LGHNA, CDR2 YSLEER. V was clipped by 0 bases and J by 7 bases, with 12 bases between them. This CDR3 is 14 amino acids long. CDR3 amino acids: CASSQDLSGPGYTF. In nucleotides, the CDR3 is TGCGCCAGCAGCCAAGATCTCTCAGGGCCTGGCTACACCTTC.

This clonotype occurred a few times. This chain joins TRBV27 and TRBJ1-3; D is ambiguous. V lost 4 bases to trimming and J lost 0 bases, with 10 bases between them. The V gene's germline CDR1 is MNHEY and CDR2 SMNVEV (reference sequence). The CDR3 is 15 amino acids. CDR3 DNA sequence: TGTGCCAGCAGTTCCACATCATACTCTGGAAACACCATATATTTT. It encodes CASSSTSYSGNTIYF.

This clonotype was recorded at least ten times. The J gene is TRBJ2-3, the V gene TRBV2; the D is unclear. The germline V and J ends were trimmed by 10 bases and 0 bases, with 8 bases remaining between them. This CDR3 is 12 amino acids long. CDR1 and CDR2 from the germline V gene are SNHLY and FYNNEI. In DNA form, the CDR3 reads TGTGCCACCGACACTAGCACAGATACGCAGTATTTT. Its protein product is CATDTSTDTQYF.

Ten or more counts support this clonotype. This sequence joins TRBV4-3 and TRBJ2-7, with 9 bases aligning to TRBD1. Germline trimming cut 0 bases from V and 2 bases from J; bases unmatched to any gene: 2. The CDR3 length is 15 residues. The germline gives CDR1 LGHNA, CDR2 YSLEER. The CDR3 sequence: CASSQEQGATYEQYF. The CDR3 DNA sequence: TGCGCCAGCAGCCAAGAACAGGGGGCTACCTACGAGCAGTACTTC.

CDR3 protein: CATNGLAADTQYF. As DNA, the CDR3 is TGTGCCACCAACGGACTAGCGGCAGATACGCAGTATTTT. V usage is TRBV6-2 or TRBV6-3 and J usage is TRBJ2-3; 10 bases fit TRBD2. This CDR3 has 13 amino acids. V was clipped by 10 bases and J by 4 bases; unmatched bases: 5. Germline V lookup: CDR1 MNHEY, CDR2 SVGEGT.

This clonotype was counted ten times or more. The chain couples TRBV28 to TRBJ2-5; the match to TRBD1 covers 7 bases. The CDR3 runs 14 residues. From germline, CDR1 is MDHEN and CDR2 SYDVKM. J gave up 0 bases and V 7 bases, and 5 bases lay outside the gene matches. The CDR3: CASNGDSYQETQYF. The CDR3 DNA sequence: TGTGCCAGCAACGGGGACAGTTACCAAGAGACCCAGTACTTC.

The table lists this clonotype with many counts. The chain couples TRBV7-9 to TRBJ1-4; the D gene is possibly TRBD1 (6 bases). V lost 4 bases to trimming and J lost 3 bases, with 12 bases between them. Germline CDR1 SEHNR, CDR2 FQNEAQ (reference sequence). The CDR3 sequence is 15 residues long. The CDR3 sequence: CASSSSTGPNEKLFF. The CDR3, as DNA: TGTGCCAGCAGCTCATCGACAGGCCCTAATGAAAAACTGTTTTTT.

In the case of this clonotype: This could be a read error, since a much larger clone is one nucleotide away. The chain couples TRBV6-6 to TRBJ2-2; either TRBD1 or TRBD2 may fit D (6 bases each). The CDR3 length is 16 residues. Per germline, CDR1 MNHNY and CDR2 SVGAGI (reference sequence). CDR3 loop: CAGSSTGGWNTGELFF. The CDR3 coding sequence is TGTGCCGGCAGTAGCACCGGGGGCTGGAACACCGGGGAGCTGTTTTTT.

Details on this clonotype: Germline and junction disagree at one end, which may indicate a read error. The chain employs TRBV5-6 and TRBJ2-2; D tentatively reads TRBD1 or TRBD2 (5 bases each). CDR3 length equals 13 residues. Germline V gene lookup returns CDR1 SGHDT and CDR2 YYEEEE. CDR3 nucleotides: TGTGCCAGCAGTTCAGGGAACACCGGGGAGCCGTTTTTT. This translates into CASSSGNTGEPFF.

This clonotype was found once. This may stem from a read error, because a much larger clone lies one nucleotide away. The rearrangement links TRBV4-3 to TRBJ1-1; 7 nucleotides match TRBD1. The V gene's germline CDR1 is LGHNA and CDR2 YSLEER. The CDR3 length is 13 residues. The CDR3 DNA reads as TGCGCCAGCAGCCTTCACAGGGGCACTGAAGCTTCCTTT. Residues: CASSLHRGTEASF.

The rearrangement links TRBV6-5 to TRBJ2-5; a possible D gene is TRBD1 (6 bases). The V gene's germline CDR1 is MNHEY and CDR2 SVGAGI. The length of the CDR3 is 13 residues. Trimming took 6 bases from V and 4 from J, leaving 12 bases between them. The CDR3 sequence: CASSEGGGETQYF. The CDR3 DNA follows: TGTGCCAGCAGCGAAGGGGGTGGAGAGACCCAGTACTTC.

Many counts were recorded for this clonotype. This chain links TRBV4-1 with TRBJ2-7; D is possibly TRBD1 (5 bases). This CDR3 has 14 amino acids. The ends were cut back, 0 bases at V and 4 bases at J, with 10 bases in the middle. From germline, CDR1 is MGHRA and CDR2 YSYEKL. This CDR3 is CASSQDPDSYEQYF. The DNA for the CDR3 is TGCGCCAGCAGCCAAGATCCCGACAGTTACGAGCAGTACTTC.